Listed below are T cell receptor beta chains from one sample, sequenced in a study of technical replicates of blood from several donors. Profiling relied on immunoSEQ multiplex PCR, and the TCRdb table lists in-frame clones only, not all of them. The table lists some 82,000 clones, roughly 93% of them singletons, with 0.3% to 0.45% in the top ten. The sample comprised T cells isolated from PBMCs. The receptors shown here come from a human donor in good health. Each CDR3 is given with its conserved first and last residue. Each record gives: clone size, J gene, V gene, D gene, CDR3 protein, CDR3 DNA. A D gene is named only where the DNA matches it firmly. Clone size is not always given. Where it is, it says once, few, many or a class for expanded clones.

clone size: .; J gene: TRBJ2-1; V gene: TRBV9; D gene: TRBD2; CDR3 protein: CASSKGLAGAGEQFF; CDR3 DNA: TGTGCCAGCAGCAAGGGACTAGCGGGAGCCGGTGAGCAGTTCTTC
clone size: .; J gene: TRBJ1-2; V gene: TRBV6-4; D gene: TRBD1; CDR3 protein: CASSSGGASYGYTF; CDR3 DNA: TGTGCCAGCAGTTCAGGGGGCGCGAGCTATGGCTACACCTTC
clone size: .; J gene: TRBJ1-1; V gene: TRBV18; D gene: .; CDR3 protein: CASSQPPLGAFF; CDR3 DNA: TGTGCCAGCTCACAACCTCCACTTGGAGCTTTCTTT
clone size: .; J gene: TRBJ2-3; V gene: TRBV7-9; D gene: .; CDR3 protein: CAGRSNLDTQYF; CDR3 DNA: TGTGCCGGCCGGAGTAATTTAGATACGCAGTATTTT
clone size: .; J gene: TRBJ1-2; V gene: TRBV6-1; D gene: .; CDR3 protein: CATQLQGEVGGYTF; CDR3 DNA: TGTGCCACCCAATTACAGGGAGAGGTGGGTGGCTACACCTTC
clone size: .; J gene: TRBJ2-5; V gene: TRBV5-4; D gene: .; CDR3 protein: CASSLGQLQETQYF; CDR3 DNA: TGTGCCAGCAGCCTAGGACAGCTACAAGAGACCCAGTACTTC
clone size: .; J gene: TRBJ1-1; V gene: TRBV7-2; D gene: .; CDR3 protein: CASSLIWETTAFF; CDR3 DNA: TGTGCCAGCAGCTTGATTTGGGAGACTACAGCTTTCTTT
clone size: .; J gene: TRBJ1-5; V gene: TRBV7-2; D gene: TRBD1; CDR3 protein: CASSQQGGQPQHF; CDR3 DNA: TGTGCCAGCAGCCAGCAGGGGGGTCAGCCCCAGCATTTT
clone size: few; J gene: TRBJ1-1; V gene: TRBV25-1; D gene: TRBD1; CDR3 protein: CASSEDRVFTEAFF; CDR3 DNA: TGTGCCAGCAGTGAGGACAGGGTGTTTACTGAAGCTTTCTTT
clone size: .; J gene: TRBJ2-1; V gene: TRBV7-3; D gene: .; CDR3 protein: CASSAGLGEQFF; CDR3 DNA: TGTGCCAGCAGCGCGGGACTCGGGGAGCAGTTCTTC
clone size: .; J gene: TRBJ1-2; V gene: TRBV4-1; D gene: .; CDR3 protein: CASRPGGAFANYGYTF; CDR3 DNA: TGCGCCAGCCGGCCGGGGGGGGCCTTTGCTAACTATGGCTACACCTTC
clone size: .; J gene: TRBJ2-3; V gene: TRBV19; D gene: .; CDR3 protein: CASSIGRLAIADTQYF; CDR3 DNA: TGTGCCAGTAGTATAGGACGGCTAGCAATCGCAGATACGCAGTATTTT
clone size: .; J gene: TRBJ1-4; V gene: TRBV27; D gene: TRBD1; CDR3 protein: CASSLGTGVEKLFF; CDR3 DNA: TGTGCCAGCAGTTTAGGGACAGGGGTCGAAAAACTGTTTTTT
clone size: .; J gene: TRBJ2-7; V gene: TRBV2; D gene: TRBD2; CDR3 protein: CASSELRERYF; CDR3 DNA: TGTGCCAGCAGTGAATTGCGGGAGCGGTACTTC
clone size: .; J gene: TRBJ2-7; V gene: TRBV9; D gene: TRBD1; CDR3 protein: CASSPGQNYEQYF; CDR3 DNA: TGTGCCAGCAGCCCGGGACAGAACTACGAGCAGTACTTC
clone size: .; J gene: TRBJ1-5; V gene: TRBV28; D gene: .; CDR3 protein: CASNPTGGYGAQHF; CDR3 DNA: TGTGCCAGCAATCCAACCGGGGGGTATGGCGCCCAGCATTTT
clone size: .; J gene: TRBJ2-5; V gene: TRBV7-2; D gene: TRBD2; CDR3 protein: CASSFQVYGGRRQETQYF; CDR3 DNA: TGTGCCAGCAGCTTTCAAGTGTATGGCGGGAGGCGCCAAGAGACCCAGTACTTC
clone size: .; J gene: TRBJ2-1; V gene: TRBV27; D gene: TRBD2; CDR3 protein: CASRSPTSAYYNEQFF; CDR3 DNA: TGTGCCAGCAGATCTCCGACTAGCGCATACTACAATGAGCAGTTCTTC
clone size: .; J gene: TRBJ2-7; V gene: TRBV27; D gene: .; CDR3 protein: CASSPDRTEQYF; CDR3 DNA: TGTGCCAGCAGCCCGGACAGAACCGAGCAGTACTTC
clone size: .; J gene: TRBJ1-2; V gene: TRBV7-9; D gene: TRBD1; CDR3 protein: CASRLIVQDRGIYGYTF; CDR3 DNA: TGTGCCAGCAGGCTTATCGTTCAGGACAGGGGGATCTATGGCTACACCTTC
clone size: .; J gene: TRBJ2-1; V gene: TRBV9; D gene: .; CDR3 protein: CASSVEGIHNEQFF; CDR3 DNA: TGTGCCAGCAGCGTAGAGGGGATCCACAATGAGCAGTTCTTC
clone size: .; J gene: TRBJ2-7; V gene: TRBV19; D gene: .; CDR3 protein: CASIDFNSYEQYF; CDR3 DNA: TGTGCCAGTATTGACTTCAACTCCTACGAGCAGTACTTC